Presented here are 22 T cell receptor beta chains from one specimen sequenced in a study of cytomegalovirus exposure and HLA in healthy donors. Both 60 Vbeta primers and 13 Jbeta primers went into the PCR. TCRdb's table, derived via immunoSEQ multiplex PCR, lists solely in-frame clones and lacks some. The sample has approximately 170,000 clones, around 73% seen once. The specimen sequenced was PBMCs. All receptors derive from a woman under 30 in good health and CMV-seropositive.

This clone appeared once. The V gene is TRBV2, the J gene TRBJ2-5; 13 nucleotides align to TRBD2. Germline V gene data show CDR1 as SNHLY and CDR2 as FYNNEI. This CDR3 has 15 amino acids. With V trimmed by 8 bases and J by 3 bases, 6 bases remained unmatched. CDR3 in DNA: TGTGCCAGCGCGGGACTAGCGGGGACTGAAGAGACCCAGTACTTC. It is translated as CASAGLAGTEETQYF. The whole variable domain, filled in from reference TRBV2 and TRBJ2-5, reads EPEVTQTPSHQVTQMGQEVILRCVPISNHLYFYWYRQILGQKVEFLVSFYNNEISEKSEIFDDQFSVERPDGSNFTLKIRSTKLEDSAMYFCASAGLAGTEETQYFGPGTRLLVL.

The CDR3 DNA is TGTGCCAGCAGCCAAGGGGCCTTCGCGGCGGGTGAAGCTTTCTTT. The encoded protein is CASSQGAFAAGEAFF. The chain joins TRBV4-2 to TRBJ1-1, with D hard to call. This CDR3 has 15 amino acids. V dropped 1 base and J dropped 7 bases, with 16 bases sitting between them. CDR1 and CDR2 (germline): LGHNA, YNFKEQ.

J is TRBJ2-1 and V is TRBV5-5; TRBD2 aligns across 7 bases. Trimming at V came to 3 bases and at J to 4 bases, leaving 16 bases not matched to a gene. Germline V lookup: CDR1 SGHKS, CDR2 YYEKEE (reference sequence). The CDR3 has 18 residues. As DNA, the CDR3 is TGTGCCAGCAGCTATGGACTAGACTCCTCGTCAATTTACAATGAGCAGTTCTTC. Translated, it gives CASSYGLDSSSIYNEQFF. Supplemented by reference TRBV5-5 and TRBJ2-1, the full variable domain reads DAGVTQSPTHLIKTRGQQVTLRCSPISGHKSVSWYQQVLGQGPQFIFQYYEKEERGRGNFPDRFSARQFPNYSSELNVNALLLGDSALYLCASSYGLDSSSIYNEQFFGPGTRLTVL.

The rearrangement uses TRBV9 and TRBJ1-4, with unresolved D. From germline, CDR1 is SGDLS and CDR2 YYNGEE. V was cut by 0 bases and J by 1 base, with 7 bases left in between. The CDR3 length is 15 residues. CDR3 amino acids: CASSVAEGTNEKLFF. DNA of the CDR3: TGTGCCAGCAGCGTAGCTGAGGGAACTAATGAAAAACTGTTTTTT.

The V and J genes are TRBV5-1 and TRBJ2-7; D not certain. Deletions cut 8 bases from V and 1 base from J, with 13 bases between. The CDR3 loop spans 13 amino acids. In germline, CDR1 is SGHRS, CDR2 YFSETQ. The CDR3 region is CASSGSDSYEQYF. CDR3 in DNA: TGCGCCAGTTCCGGGTCAGATTCCTACGAGCAGTACTTC.

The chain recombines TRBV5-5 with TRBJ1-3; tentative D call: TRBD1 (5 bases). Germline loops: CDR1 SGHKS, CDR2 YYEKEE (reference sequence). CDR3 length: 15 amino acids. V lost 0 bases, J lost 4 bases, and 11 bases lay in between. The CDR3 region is CASSLGQGRGNTIYF. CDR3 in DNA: TGTGCCAGCAGCTTGGGTCAGGGTAGGGGAAACACCATATATTTT. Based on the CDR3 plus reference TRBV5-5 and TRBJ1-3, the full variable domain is DAGVTQSPTHLIKTRGQQVTLRCSPISGHKSVSWYQQVLGQGPQFIFQYYEKEERGRGNFPDRFSARQFPNYSSELNVNALLLGDSALYLCASSLGQGRGNTIYFGEGSWLTVV.

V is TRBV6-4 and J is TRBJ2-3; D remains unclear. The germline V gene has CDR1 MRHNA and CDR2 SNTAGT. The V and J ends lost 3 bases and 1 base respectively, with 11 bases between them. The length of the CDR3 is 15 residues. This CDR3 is CASSEKGEGTDTQYF. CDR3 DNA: TGTGCCAGCAGTGAAAAAGGAGAGGGCACAGATACGCAGTATTTT.

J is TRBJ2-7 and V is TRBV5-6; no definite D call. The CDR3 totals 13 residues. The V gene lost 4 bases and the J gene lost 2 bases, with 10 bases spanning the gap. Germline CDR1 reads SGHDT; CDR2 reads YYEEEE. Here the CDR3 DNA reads TGTGCCAGCAGCCCCGTGGCGGCCTACGAGCAGTACTTC. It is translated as CASSPVAAYEQYF.

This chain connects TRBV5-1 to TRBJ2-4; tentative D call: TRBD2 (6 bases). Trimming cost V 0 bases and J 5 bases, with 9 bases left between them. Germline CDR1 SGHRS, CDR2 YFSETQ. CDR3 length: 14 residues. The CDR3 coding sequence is TGCGCCAGCAGCTTGGTCGGGAGTGAAAACATTCAGTACTTC. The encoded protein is CASSLVGSENIQYF.

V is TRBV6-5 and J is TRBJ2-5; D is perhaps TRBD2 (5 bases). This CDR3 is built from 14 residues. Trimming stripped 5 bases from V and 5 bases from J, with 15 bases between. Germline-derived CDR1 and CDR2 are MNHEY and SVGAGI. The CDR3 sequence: CASSPFTGTETQYF. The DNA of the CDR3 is TGTGCCAGCAGTCCTTTCACGGGAACGGAGACCCAGTACTTC.

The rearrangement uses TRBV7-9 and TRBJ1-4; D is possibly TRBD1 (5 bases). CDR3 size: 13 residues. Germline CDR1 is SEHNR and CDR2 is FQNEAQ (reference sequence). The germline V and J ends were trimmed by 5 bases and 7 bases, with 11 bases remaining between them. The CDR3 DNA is TGTGCCAGCAGCCCGGGGGGTAGTGAAAAACTGTTTTTT. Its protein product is CASSPGGSEKLFF.

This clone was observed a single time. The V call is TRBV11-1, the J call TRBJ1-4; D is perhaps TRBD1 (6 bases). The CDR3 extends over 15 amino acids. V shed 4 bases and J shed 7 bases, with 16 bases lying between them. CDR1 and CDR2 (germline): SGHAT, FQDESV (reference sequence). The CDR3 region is CASSSAGQPSEKLFF. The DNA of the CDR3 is TGTGCCAGCAGCTCCGCCGGACAGCCCAGTGAAAAACTGTTTTTT.

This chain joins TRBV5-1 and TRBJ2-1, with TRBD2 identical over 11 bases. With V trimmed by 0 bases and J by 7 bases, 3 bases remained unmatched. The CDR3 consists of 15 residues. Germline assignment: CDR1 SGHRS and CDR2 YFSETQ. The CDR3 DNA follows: TGCGCCAGCAGCTTGGTGGCTAGCGGGGGGAATGAGCAGTTCTTC. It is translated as CASSLVASGGNEQFF.

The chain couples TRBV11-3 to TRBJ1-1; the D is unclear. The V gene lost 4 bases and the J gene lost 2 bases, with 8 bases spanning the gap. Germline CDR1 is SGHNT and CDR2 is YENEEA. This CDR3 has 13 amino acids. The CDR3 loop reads CASSSGGNTEAFF. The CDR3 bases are TGTGCCAGCAGCTCAGGAGGAAACACTGAAGCTTTCTTT.

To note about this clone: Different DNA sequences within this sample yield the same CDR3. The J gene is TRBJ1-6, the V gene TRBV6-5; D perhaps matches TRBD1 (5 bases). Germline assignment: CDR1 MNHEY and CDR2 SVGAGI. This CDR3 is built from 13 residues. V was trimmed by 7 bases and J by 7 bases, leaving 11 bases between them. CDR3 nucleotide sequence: TGTGCCAGCACCACAGGAACCAATTCACCCCTCCACTTT. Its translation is CASTTGTNSPLHF.

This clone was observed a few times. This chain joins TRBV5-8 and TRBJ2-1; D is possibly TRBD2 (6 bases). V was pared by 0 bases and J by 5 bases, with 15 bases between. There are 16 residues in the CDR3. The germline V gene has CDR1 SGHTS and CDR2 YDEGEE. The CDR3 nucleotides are TGTGCCAGCAGCTTGGCCCTTTGGCGGGGAAACAATGAGCAGTTCTTC. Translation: CASSLALWRGNNEQFF.

The CDR3: CASSAAPRLASGANVLTF. The CDR3 nucleotides read TGTGCCAGCAGTGCCGCCCCGAGGTTAGCGTCTGGGGCCAACGTCCTGACTTTC. The V call is TRBV27, the J call TRBJ2-6; TRBD2 might be the D (5 bases). The CDR3 has 18 residues. Germline-derived CDR1 and CDR2 are MNHEY and SMNVEV (reference sequence). V dropped 5 bases and J dropped 1 base, with 18 bases sitting between them.

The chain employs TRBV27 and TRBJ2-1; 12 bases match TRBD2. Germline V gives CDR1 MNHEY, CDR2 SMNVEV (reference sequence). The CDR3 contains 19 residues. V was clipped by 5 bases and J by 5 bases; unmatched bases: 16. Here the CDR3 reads CASSPIYRLAGEVHNEQFF. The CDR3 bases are TGTGCCAGCAGTCCAATATACCGACTAGCGGGGGAAGTTCACAATGAGCAGTTCTTC.

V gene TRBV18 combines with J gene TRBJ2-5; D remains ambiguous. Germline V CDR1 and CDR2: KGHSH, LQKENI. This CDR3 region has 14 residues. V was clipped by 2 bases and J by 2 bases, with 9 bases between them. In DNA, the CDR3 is TGTGCCAGCTCACCATTGGCCGAACAAGAGACCCAGTACTTC. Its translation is CASSPLAEQETQYF.

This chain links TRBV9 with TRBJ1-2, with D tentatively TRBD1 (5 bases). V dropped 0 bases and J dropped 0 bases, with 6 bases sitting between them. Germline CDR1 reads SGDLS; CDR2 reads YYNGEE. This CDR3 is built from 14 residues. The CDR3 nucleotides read TGTGCCAGCAGCGTAGGACAGACTAACTATGGCTACACCTTC. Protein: CASSVGQTNYGYTF.

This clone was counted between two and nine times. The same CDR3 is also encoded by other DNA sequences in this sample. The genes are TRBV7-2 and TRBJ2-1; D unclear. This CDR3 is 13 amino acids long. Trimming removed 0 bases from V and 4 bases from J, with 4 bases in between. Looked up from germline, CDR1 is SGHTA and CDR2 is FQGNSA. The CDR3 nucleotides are TGTGCCAGCAGCTTAGCCTCGTACAATGAGCAGTTCTTC. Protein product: CASSLASYNEQFF.

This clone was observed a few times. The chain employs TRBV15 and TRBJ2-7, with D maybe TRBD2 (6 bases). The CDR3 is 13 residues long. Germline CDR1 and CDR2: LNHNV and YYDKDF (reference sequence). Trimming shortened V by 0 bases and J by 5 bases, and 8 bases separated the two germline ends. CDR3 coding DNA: TGTGCCACCAGCAGAGATCCGGGAGACGAGCAGTACTTC. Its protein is CATSRDPGDEQYF.